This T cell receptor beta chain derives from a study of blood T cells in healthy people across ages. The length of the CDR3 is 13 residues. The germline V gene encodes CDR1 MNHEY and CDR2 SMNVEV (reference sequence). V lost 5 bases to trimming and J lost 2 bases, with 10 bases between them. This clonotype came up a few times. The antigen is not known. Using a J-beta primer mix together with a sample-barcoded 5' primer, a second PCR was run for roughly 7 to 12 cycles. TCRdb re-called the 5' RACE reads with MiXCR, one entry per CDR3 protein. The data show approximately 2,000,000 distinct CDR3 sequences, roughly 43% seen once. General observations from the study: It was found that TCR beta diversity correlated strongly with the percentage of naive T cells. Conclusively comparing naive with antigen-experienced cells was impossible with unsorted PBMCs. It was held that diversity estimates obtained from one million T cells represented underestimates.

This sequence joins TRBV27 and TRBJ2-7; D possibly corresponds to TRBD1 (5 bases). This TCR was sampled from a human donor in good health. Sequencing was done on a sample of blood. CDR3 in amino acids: CASSPTVAYEQYF. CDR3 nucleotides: TGTGCCAGCAGTCCGACAGTTGCCTACGAGCAGTACTTC.